One sample yielded the 13 T cell receptor beta chains listed below, sequenced in a study of control samples from healthy donors and cancer patients. Profiling relied on immunoSEQ multiplex PCR, and the TCRdb table lists in-frame clones only, not all of them. The repertoire consists of 45,000 to 60,000 clones, with roughly nine tenths occurring once and the leading ten covering about 0.8%. Input material: PBMCs. These receptors all stem from a man aged 25 to 45 with colorectal cancer.

The chain employs TRBV4-3 and TRBJ1-4; possibly TRBD1 for D (5 bases). Germline V gives CDR1 LGHNA, CDR2 YSLEER. Trimming cost V 4 bases and J 5 bases, with 17 bases left between them. CDR3 size: 16 residues. This chain's CDR3 is CASSRGGTALNEKLFF. The DNA for the CDR3 is TGCGCCAGCAGCCGAGGAGGGACGGCCTTGAATGAAAAACTGTTTTTT.

The rearrangement links TRBV7-9 to TRBJ1-1; 8 positions agree with TRBD1. The CDR3 is 18 residues long. Looked up from germline, CDR1 is SEHNR and CDR2 is FQNEAQ (reference sequence). Trimming took 1 base from V and 5 from J; bases not matched to a gene: 15. The CDR3 loop reads CASSLGFGAGGWDTEAFF. The CDR3 nucleotides read TGTGCCAGCAGCTTAGGGTTTGGGGCAGGGGGCTGGGATACTGAAGCTTTCTTT.

The rearrangement links TRBV30 to TRBJ1-5, with 9 bases aligning to TRBD1. Unmatched junction bases numbered 5, after V lost 1 base and J lost 1 base. Germline loops: CDR1 GTSNPN, CDR2 SVGIG (reference sequence). The length of the CDR3 is 16 residues. The CDR3 region is CAWSAGTGYSNQPQHF. CDR3 DNA: TGTGCCTGGAGTGCAGGGACAGGGTACAGCAATCAGCCCCAGCATTTT.

A few counts support this clone. Here the CDR3 reads CASSQGVRRGRQFF. The CDR3 nucleotides are TGCGCCAGCAGCCAGGGGGTGCGGCGGGGCCGTCAGTTCTTC. The V gene is TRBV4-3, the J gene TRBJ2-1, with D possibly being TRBD2 (6 bases). Trimming cost V 3 bases and J 13 bases, with 19 bases left between them. Germline V gene lookup returns CDR1 LGHNA and CDR2 YSLEER. The CDR3 length is 14 residues.

The chain joins TRBV5-1 to TRBJ2-1; D gene unclear. The CDR3 has 12 amino acids. Germline loops: CDR1 SGHRS, CDR2 YFSETQ. V lost 0 bases to trimming and J lost 6 bases, with 4 bases between them. CDR3 DNA: TGCGCCAGCAGCTTGGAGGGCAATGAGCAGTTCTTC. This sequence encodes CASSLEGNEQFF.

The rearrangement uses TRBV4-2 and TRBJ1-1; D uncertain. CDR1 and CDR2 from the germline V gene are LGHNA and YNFKEQ. The CDR3 sequence is 17 residues long. Trimming cost V 0 bases and J 3 bases, with 17 bases left between them. The CDR3 spells CASSQDRSRAKYTEAFF. The CDR3 DNA follows: TGTGCCAGCAGCCAAGACCGTTCCCGGGCGAAGTACACTGAAGCTTTCTTT.

The chain employs TRBV7-2 and TRBJ2-5, with D perhaps matching TRBD1 (6 bases). With 1 base removed from V and 2 bases from J, the gap between germline ends came to 14 bases. CDR3 length equals 16 residues. The germline V gene encodes CDR1 SGHTA and CDR2 FQGNSA. CDR3 residues: CASSLGTARRQETQYF. DNA of the CDR3: TGTGCCAGCAGCTTAGGGACAGCCCGTCGTCAAGAGACCCAGTACTTC.

This clone has just one count. The chain carries TRBV20-1 and TRBJ2-1; 9 bases fit TRBD1. CDR1 and CDR2 from the germline V gene are DFQATT and SNEGSKA (reference sequence). V trimming: 3 bases; J trimming: 9 bases; junction bases outside the gene matches: 9. This CDR3 contains 14 residues. The CDR3 loop reads CSASIRTGVLEQFF. DNA of the CDR3: TGCAGTGCTAGTATTCGGACAGGGGTTCTTGAGCAGTTCTTC.

The rearrangement uses TRBV6-5 and TRBJ2-3; possibly TRBD1 for D (5 bases). Germline V gene sequence: CDR1 MNHEY, CDR2 SVGAGI. The CDR3 is 12 amino acids. Trimming stripped 6 bases from V and 8 bases from J, with 12 bases between. In DNA, the CDR3 is TGTGCCAGCAGCAGACAAAGGGGTACGCAGTATTTT. Its translation is CASSRQRGTQYF.

The V call is TRBV4-1, the J call TRBJ2-1, with 9 positions matching TRBD2. The CDR3 totals 16 residues. After removal of 1 base from V and 7 bases from J, the junction contained 8 bases not matched to a gene. Per germline, CDR1 MGHRA and CDR2 YSYEKL. The CDR3 spells CASSQGGGGAGNEQFF. The DNA of the CDR3 is TGCGCCAGCAGCCAAGGAGGCGGGGGGGCCGGGAATGAGCAGTTCTTC.

V is TRBV6-5 and J is TRBJ2-2; TRBD1 agrees at 9 bases. CDR3 length: 13 amino acids. The V gene's germline CDR1 is MNHEY and CDR2 SVGAGI. Germline trimming cut 6 bases from V and 4 bases from J; bases unmatched to any gene: 0. CDR3 region: CASRTGGTGELFF. CDR3 DNA: TGTGCCAGCAGGACAGGGGGCACCGGGGAGCTGTTTTTT.

The V and J genes are TRBV6-2 or TRBV6-3 and TRBJ2-2; TRBD1 agrees at 10 bases. The CDR3 contains 15 residues. Losses at the gene ends were 2 bases for V and 5 bases for J; bases not matched to a gene: 2. CDR1 and CDR2 from the germline V gene are MNHEY and SVGEGT. In DNA form, the CDR3 reads TGTGCCAGCAGTTACCGGACAGGGGGTACCGGGGAGCTGTTTTTT. Its translation is CASSYRTGGTGELFF.

The V gene is TRBV7-6, the J gene TRBJ2-3; 7 nucleotides align to TRBD1. CDR3 length equals 15 residues. V lost 6 bases, J lost 4 bases, and 10 bases stayed unmatched. CDR1 is SGHVS, CDR2 FNYEAQ, per germline. In nucleotides, the CDR3 is TGTGCCAGCAGTTCGAGGGACAGCTTGGCAGATACGCAGTATTTT. Its protein is CASSSRDSLADTQYF.